Listed below are T cell receptor beta chains from one sample, sequenced in a study of cytomegalovirus exposure and HLA in healthy donors. The table came from immunoSEQ multiplex PCR; TCRdb's copy has only in-frame clones and leaves some out. The sample holds 150,000 to 200,000 clones, 80% to 90% seen once. Sequenced input: PBMCs. The receptors here all came from a man aged 18-30 years in good health and CMV-seronegative. Both conserved end residues are part of each CDR3. Fields, in order: clone size, J gene, V gene, D gene, CDR3 protein, CDR3 DNA. The D gene is left open where the match is weak. Clone size appears in some rows only: once, few, many, or a class for an expanded clone.

abundance: NA; j_gene: TRBJ2-2; v_gene: TRBV5-4; d_gene: TRBD1; CDR3aa: CASSFLFGTGTGGGGELFF; CDR3nt: TGTGCCAGCAGCTTTCTCTTTGGAACCGGGACAGGGGGTGGCGGGGAGCTGTTTTTT
abundance: NA; j_gene: TRBJ2-7; v_gene: TRBV7-9; d_gene: NA; CDR3aa: CASSSRAGPYEQYF; CDR3nt: TGTGCCAGCAGCTCCCGGGCAGGGCCATACGAGCAGTACTTC
abundance: NA; j_gene: TRBJ2-7; v_gene: TRBV7-9; d_gene: NA; CDR3aa: CASASGTHYEQYF; CDR3nt: TGTGCCAGCGCTTCAGGGACACACTACGAGCAGTACTTC
abundance: few; j_gene: TRBJ2-1; v_gene: TRBV6-4; d_gene: TRBD2; CDR3aa: CASSPLAGEANEQFF; CDR3nt: TGTGCCAGCAGTCCCCTAGCGGGAGAGGCCAATGAGCAGTTCTTC
abundance: NA; j_gene: TRBJ1-1; v_gene: TRBV27; d_gene: NA; CDR3aa: CASSLSRANTEAFF; CDR3nt: TGTGCCAGCAGTTTAAGCAGGGCGAACACTGAAGCTTTCTTT
abundance: NA; j_gene: TRBJ2-3; v_gene: TRBV15; d_gene: TRBD2; CDR3aa: CATALAGVVDTQYF; CDR3nt: TGTGCCACAGCGCTAGCGGGAGTGGTAGATACGCAGTATTTT
abundance: NA; j_gene: TRBJ2-7; v_gene: TRBV18; d_gene: NA; CDR3aa: CASSALMDRVSYEQYF; CDR3nt: TGTGCCAGCTCGGCCCTAATGGACAGAGTCTCCTACGAGCAGTACTTC
abundance: NA; j_gene: TRBJ2-3; v_gene: TRBV5-1; d_gene: NA; CDR3aa: CASSLMGGGDTQYF; CDR3nt: TGCGCCAGCAGCTTAATGGGGGGAGGCGATACGCAGTATTTT
abundance: NA; j_gene: TRBJ2-7; v_gene: TRBV11-2; d_gene: NA; CDR3aa: CASSPARLPGEQYF; CDR3nt: TGTGCCAGCAGCCCCGCCCGACTCCCTGGCGAGCAGTACTTC
abundance: NA; j_gene: TRBJ1-1; v_gene: TRBV7-2; d_gene: TRBD1; CDR3aa: CASSLGQGNTEAFF; CDR3nt: TGTGCCAGCAGCTTGGGACAGGGGAACACTGAAGCTTTCTTT
abundance: NA; j_gene: TRBJ2-2; v_gene: TRBV9; d_gene: TRBD2; CDR3aa: CASSLKSGGASTGELFF; CDR3nt: TGTGCCAGCAGCCTCAAAAGCGGGGGGGCGTCCACCGGGGAGCTGTTTTTT
abundance: NA; j_gene: TRBJ1-2; v_gene: TRBV2; d_gene: TRBD1; CDR3aa: CASRTGTGVGYTF; CDR3nt: TGTGCCAGCAGGACCGGGACAGGGGTCGGCTACACCTTC
abundance: NA; j_gene: TRBJ1-4; v_gene: TRBV21-1; d_gene: NA; CDR3aa: CASSPRQSKNEKLFF; CDR3nt: TGTGCCAGCAGCCCACGACAGAGTAAGAATGAAAAACTGTTTTTT
abundance: NA; j_gene: TRBJ1-1; v_gene: TRBV5-4; d_gene: NA; CDR3aa: CASSLGTLNTEAFF; CDR3nt: TGTGCCAGCAGCTTGGGGACATTAAACACTGAAGCTTTCTTT
abundance: NA; j_gene: TRBJ2-3; v_gene: TRBV28; d_gene: TRBD1; CDR3aa: CASSYRTGVGTDTQYF; CDR3nt: TGTGCCAGCAGTTACCGGACAGGTGTAGGCACAGATACGCAGTATTTT
abundance: once; j_gene: TRBJ2-5; v_gene: TRBV7-7; d_gene: NA; CDR3aa: CASSPGTSETQYF; CDR3nt: TGTGCCAGCAGCCCCGGGACTTCAGAGACCCAGTACTTC
abundance: few; j_gene: TRBJ2-7; v_gene: TRBV9; d_gene: TRBD2; CDR3aa: CASSVAPQAGGPGYEQYF; CDR3nt: TGTGCCAGCAGCGTAGCCCCTCAAGCGGGGGGGCCGGGGTACGAGCAGTACTTC
abundance: NA; j_gene: TRBJ1-5; v_gene: TRBV2; d_gene: TRBD1; CDR3aa: CASSPQGLGQPQHF; CDR3nt: TGTGCCAGCAGTCCACAGGGGCTAGGTCAGCCCCAGCATTTT
abundance: NA; j_gene: TRBJ2-2; v_gene: TRBV4-1; d_gene: TRBD2; CDR3aa: CASSQDIGSGKNTGELFF; CDR3nt: TGCGCCAGCAGCCAAGATATCGGTAGCGGGAAAAACACCGGGGAGCTGTTTTTT
abundance: NA; j_gene: TRBJ2-5; v_gene: TRBV9; d_gene: TRBD2; CDR3aa: CASSAQAPGLAGQETQYF; CDR3nt: TGTGCCAGCAGCGCCCAGGCACCGGGACTAGCGGGACAAGAGACCCAGTACTTC
abundance: NA; j_gene: TRBJ2-7; v_gene: TRBV11-2; d_gene: TRBD2; CDR3aa: CASSPEVSGRYEQYF; CDR3nt: TGTGCCAGCAGCCCCGAAGTTAGCGGGAGATACGAGCAGTACTTC
abundance: NA; j_gene: TRBJ2-2; v_gene: TRBV7-9; d_gene: TRBD1; CDR3aa: CASSLAGTGRTGGLFF; CDR3nt: TGTGCCAGCAGCTTAGCAGGGACAGGGAGAACCGGGGGGCTGTTTTTT
abundance: NA; j_gene: TRBJ1-4; v_gene: TRBV20-1; d_gene: TRBD1; CDR3aa: CSAGTGKKLFF; CDR3nt: TGCAGTGCCGGGACAGGGAAAAAACTGTTTTTT
abundance: NA; j_gene: TRBJ2-5; v_gene: TRBV5-4; d_gene: TRBD1; CDR3aa: CASSLAGTGVETQYF; CDR3nt: TGTGCCAGCAGCTTGGCTGGGACAGGGGTAGAGACCCAGTACTTC
abundance: NA; j_gene: TRBJ2-3; v_gene: TRBV7-9; d_gene: TRBD2; CDR3aa: CASSFLAGGGDTQYF; CDR3nt: TGTGCCAGCAGCTTCCTAGCGGGGGGAGGGGATACGCAGTATTTT
abundance: NA; j_gene: TRBJ1-5; v_gene: TRBV27; d_gene: NA; CDR3aa: CASSRSGAMGQPQHF; CDR3nt: TGTGCCAGCAGCCGAAGTGGGGCCATGGGTCAGCCCCAGCATTTT
abundance: NA; j_gene: TRBJ2-7; v_gene: TRBV7-2; d_gene: TRBD2; CDR3aa: CASSSSSGYSYEQYF; CDR3nt: TGTGCCAGCAGTTCATCTAGCGGTTACTCCTACGAGCAGTACTTC
abundance: NA; j_gene: TRBJ1-4; v_gene: TRBV2; d_gene: NA; CDR3aa: CASKSGGNEKLFF; CDR3nt: TGTGCCAGCAAATCCGGGGGTAATGAAAAACTGTTTTTT
abundance: NA; j_gene: TRBJ1-1; v_gene: TRBV25-1; d_gene: NA; CDR3aa: CASSVEGGTEAFF; CDR3nt: TGTGCCAGCAGTGTGGAGGGTGGCACTGAAGCTTTCTTT
abundance: NA; j_gene: TRBJ1-2; v_gene: TRBV2; d_gene: TRBD1; CDR3aa: CASSGTGRFYGYTF; CDR3nt: TGTGCCAGCAGTGGGACAGGCCGATTCTATGGCTACACCTTC
abundance: NA; j_gene: TRBJ1-1; v_gene: TRBV19; d_gene: NA; CDR3aa: CATHKWSPTEAFF; CDR3nt: TGTGCCACCCACAAGTGGTCTCCAACTGAAGCTTTCTTT
abundance: once; j_gene: TRBJ2-3; v_gene: TRBV7-2; d_gene: NA; CDR3aa: CASSLDASTDTQYF; CDR3nt: TGTGCCAGCAGCTTAGACGCGAGCACAGATACGCAGTATTTT
abundance: NA; j_gene: TRBJ1-6; v_gene: TRBV11-2; d_gene: TRBD1; CDR3aa: CASSLDTGGQVLSPLHF; CDR3nt: TGTGCCAGCAGCTTAGATACCGGGGGACAGGTTTTGTCACCCCTCCACTTT
abundance: NA; j_gene: TRBJ1-3; v_gene: TRBV5-6; d_gene: NA; CDR3aa: CASSSQWGGQTIYF; CDR3nt: TGTGCCAGCAGCTCACAATGGGGGGGCCAAACCATATATTTT
abundance: NA; j_gene: TRBJ2-5; v_gene: TRBV28; d_gene: TRBD1; CDR3aa: CASSVRPGTVWGETQYF; CDR3nt: TGTGCCAGCAGTGTCCGTCCCGGGACAGTTTGGGGAGAGACCCAGTACTTC
abundance: once; j_gene: TRBJ2-7; v_gene: TRBV2; d_gene: TRBD1; CDR3aa: CASSADRGYSYEQYF; CDR3nt: TGTGCCAGCAGTGCCGACAGGGGGTACTCCTACGAGCAGTACTTC
abundance: once; j_gene: TRBJ2-7; v_gene: TRBV29-1; d_gene: TRBD1; CDR3aa: CSVGDPTGGLNEQYF; CDR3nt: TGCAGCGTTGGGGATCCGACAGGGGGTCTGAACGAGCAGTACTTC
abundance: NA; j_gene: TRBJ2-7; v_gene: TRBV4-1; d_gene: NA; CDR3aa: CASSSGGPAYEQYF; CDR3nt: TGCGCCAGCAGCTCCGGGGGTCCGGCCTACGAGCAGTACTTC
abundance: NA; j_gene: TRBJ2-5; v_gene: TRBV10-3; d_gene: NA; CDR3aa: CAISEAPGQTQYF; CDR3nt: TGTGCCATCAGTGAGGCCCCTGGGCAGACCCAGTACTTC
abundance: NA; j_gene: TRBJ2-3; v_gene: TRBV7-9; d_gene: TRBD2; CDR3aa: CASSSGTSGGYTDTQYF; CDR3nt: TGTGCCAGCAGCTCCGGGACTAGCGGGGGCTACACAGATACGCAGTATTTT
abundance: NA; j_gene: TRBJ1-1; v_gene: TRBV6-5; d_gene: TRBD1; CDR3aa: CASSAGTVEAFF; CDR3nt: TGTGCCAGCAGTGCTGGGACAGTGGAAGCTTTCTTT
abundance: NA; j_gene: TRBJ1-1; v_gene: TRBV30; d_gene: TRBD1; CDR3aa: CAWISNPGQGLFEAFF; CDR3nt: TGTGCCTGGATTAGCAATCCGGGACAGGGACTATTTGAAGCTTTCTTT
abundance: NA; j_gene: TRBJ2-7; v_gene: TRBV6-5; d_gene: TRBD1; CDR3aa: CASSRPRGSGEQYF; CDR3nt: TGTGCCAGCAGTCGCCCCAGGGGGTCGGGCGAGCAGTACTTC
abundance: NA; j_gene: TRBJ2-1; v_gene: TRBV11-3; d_gene: TRBD2; CDR3aa: CASSSGLADYNEQFF; CDR3nt: TGTGCCAGCAGTTCCGGACTAGCGGACTACAATGAGCAGTTCTTC
abundance: NA; j_gene: TRBJ2-1; v_gene: TRBV6-5; d_gene: TRBD1; CDR3aa: CASSSGFGTGDNEQFF; CDR3nt: TGTGCCAGCAGTTCCGGCTTCGGGACAGGGGACAATGAGCAGTTCTTC
abundance: NA; j_gene: TRBJ1-5; v_gene: TRBV2; d_gene: NA; CDR3aa: CASRVDGGGNQPQHF; CDR3nt: TGTGCCAGCAGGGTGGACGGAGGCGGCAATCAGCCCCAGCATTTT
abundance: NA; j_gene: TRBJ2-3; v_gene: TRBV5-1; d_gene: TRBD2; CDR3aa: CASSPGGGTDTQYF; CDR3nt: TGCGCCAGCAGCCCGGGGGGTGGCACAGATACGCAGTATTTT
abundance: NA; j_gene: TRBJ2-2; v_gene: TRBV13; d_gene: NA; CDR3aa: CASSFGQTTGELFF; CDR3nt: TGTGCCAGCAGCTTCGGACAGACCACCGGGGAGCTGTTTTTT
abundance: NA; j_gene: TRBJ1-2; v_gene: TRBV7-2; d_gene: NA; CDR3aa: CASSSTGPYGYTF; CDR3nt: TGTGCCAGCAGCAGTACAGGGCCTTATGGCTACACCTTC
abundance: NA; j_gene: TRBJ1-4; v_gene: TRBV6-1; d_gene: TRBD1; CDR3aa: CASRSDRVNEKLFF; CDR3nt: TGTGCCAGCAGGAGTGACAGGGTGAATGAAAAACTGTTTTTT
abundance: NA; j_gene: TRBJ2-7; v_gene: TRBV6-5; d_gene: TRBD2; CDR3aa: CASSRGLAGVSEQYF; CDR3nt: TGTGCCAGCAGTCGGGGACTAGCGGGAGTATCCGAGCAGTACTTC
abundance: NA; j_gene: TRBJ2-1; v_gene: TRBV5-1; d_gene: NA; CDR3aa: CASSSVADSYNEQFF; CDR3nt: TGCGCCAGCAGCTCGGTAGCGGATTCCTACAATGAGCAGTTCTTC
abundance: once; j_gene: TRBJ1-5; v_gene: TRBV5-6; d_gene: TRBD1; CDR3aa: CASSKGTGYSNQPQHF; CDR3nt: TGTGCCAGCAGCAAAGGGACAGGGTATAGCAATCAGCCCCAGCATTTT
abundance: NA; j_gene: TRBJ2-2; v_gene: TRBV5-4; d_gene: TRBD1; CDR3aa: CASSFSRGLDGELFF; CDR3nt: TGTGCCAGCAGCTTTAGCAGGGGGCTAGACGGGGAGCTGTTTTTT
abundance: once; j_gene: TRBJ1-2; v_gene: TRBV6-1; d_gene: TRBD1; CDR3aa: CASRLQGANYGYTF; CDR3nt: TGTGCCAGCAGACTACAGGGGGCGAACTATGGCTACACCTTC
abundance: NA; j_gene: TRBJ2-7; v_gene: TRBV6-5; d_gene: NA; CDR3aa: CASSYRLGGKDHEQYF; CDR3nt: TGTGCCAGCAGTTACCGACTTGGGGGGAAAGACCACGAGCAGTACTTC
abundance: few; j_gene: TRBJ2-1; v_gene: TRBV7-7; d_gene: TRBD2; CDR3aa: CASSLYSLAEDNEQFF; CDR3nt: TGTGCCAGCAGCTTATACAGTCTAGCGGAGGACAATGAGCAGTTCTTC
abundance: once; j_gene: TRBJ1-4; v_gene: TRBV2; d_gene: NA; CDR3aa: CASTVQGLENEKLFF; CDR3nt: TGTGCCAGCACCGTACAGGGCCTTGAAAATGAAAAACTGTTTTTT
abundance: once; j_gene: TRBJ1-2; v_gene: TRBV6-5; d_gene: NA; CDR3aa: CASSYREGSNYGYTF; CDR3nt: TGTGCCAGCAGTTACAGGGAGGGGTCTAACTATGGCTACACCTTC